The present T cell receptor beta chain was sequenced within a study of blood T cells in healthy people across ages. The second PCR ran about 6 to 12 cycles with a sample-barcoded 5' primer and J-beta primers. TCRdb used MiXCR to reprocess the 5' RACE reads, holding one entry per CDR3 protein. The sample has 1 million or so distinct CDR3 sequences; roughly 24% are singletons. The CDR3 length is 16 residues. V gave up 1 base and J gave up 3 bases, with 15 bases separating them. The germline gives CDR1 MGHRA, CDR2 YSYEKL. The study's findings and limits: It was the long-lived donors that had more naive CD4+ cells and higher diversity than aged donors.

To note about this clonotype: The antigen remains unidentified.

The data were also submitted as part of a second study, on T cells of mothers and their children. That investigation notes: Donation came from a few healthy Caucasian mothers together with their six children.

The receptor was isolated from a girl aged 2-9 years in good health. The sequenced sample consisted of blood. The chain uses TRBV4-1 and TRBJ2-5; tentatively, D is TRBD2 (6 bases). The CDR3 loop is CASSQGGTVGEETQYF. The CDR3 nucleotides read TGCGCCAGCAGCCAAGGGGGGACTGTAGGGGAAGAGACCCAGTACTTC.